The T cell receptor beta chain described here comes from a study of early T cells in non-severe SARS-CoV-2 infection. Across the whole study: Chains from this unsorted whole-blood bulk RNA could not be paired.

This clonotype was seen many times. Its antigen is not identified. General observations from the study: Comparison of clonotypes with VDJdb favored anti-spike CD8 responses while missing private and CD4 specificities.

The CDR3 runs to 16 residues. V dropped 7 bases and J dropped 7; count of bases not matched to a gene: 11. Researchers tagged individual cDNA molecules with unique molecular identifiers. TCRdb reprocessed the 5' RACE reads with MiXCR, giving one entry per CDR3 protein. The sample holds around 40,000 distinct CDR3 sequences; roughly 6% are singletons and the top ten take 5% to 6.5%. This chain uses TRBV12-3 or TRBV12-4 with TRBJ2-1; 12 nucleotides match TRBD1. The sample taken for sequencing was whole blood. This clonotype was sampled from an adult who was a healthcare worker with PCR-confirmed SARS-CoV-2 infection or an uninfected control (not recorded which). As DNA, the CDR3 is TGTGCCAGCACCTCCCCGGGACAGGGGGCCTTAAATGAGCAGTTCTTC. This gives the protein CASTSPGQGALNEQFF.